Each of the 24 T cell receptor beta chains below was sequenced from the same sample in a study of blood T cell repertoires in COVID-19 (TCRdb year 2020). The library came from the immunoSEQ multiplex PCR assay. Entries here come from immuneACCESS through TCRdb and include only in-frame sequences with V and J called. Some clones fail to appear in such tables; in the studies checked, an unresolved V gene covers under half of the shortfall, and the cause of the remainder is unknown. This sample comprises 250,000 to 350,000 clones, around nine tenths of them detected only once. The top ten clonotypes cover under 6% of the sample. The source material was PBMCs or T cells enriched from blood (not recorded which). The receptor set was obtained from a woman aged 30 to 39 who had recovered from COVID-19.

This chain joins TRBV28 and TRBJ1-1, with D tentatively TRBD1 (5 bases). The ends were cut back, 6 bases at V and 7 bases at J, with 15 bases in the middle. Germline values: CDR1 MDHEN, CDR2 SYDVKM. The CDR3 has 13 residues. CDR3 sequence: CASRMSGFSEAFF. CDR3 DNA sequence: TGTGCCAGCAGGATGTCAGGGTTTAGTGAAGCTTTCTTT.

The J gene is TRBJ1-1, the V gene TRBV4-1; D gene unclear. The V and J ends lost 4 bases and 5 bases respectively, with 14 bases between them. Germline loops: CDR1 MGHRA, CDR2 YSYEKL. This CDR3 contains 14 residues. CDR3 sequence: CASSPGNGGTEAFF. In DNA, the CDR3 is TGCGCCAGCAGCCCAGGCAATGGAGGTACTGAAGCTTTCTTT.

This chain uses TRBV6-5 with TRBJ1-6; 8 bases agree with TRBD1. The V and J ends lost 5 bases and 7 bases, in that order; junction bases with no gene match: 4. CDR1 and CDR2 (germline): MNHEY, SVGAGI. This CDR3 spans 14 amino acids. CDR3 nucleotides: TGTGCCAGCAGTCGGACAGGGAGAAATTCACCCCTCCACTTT. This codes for CASSRTGRNSPLHF.

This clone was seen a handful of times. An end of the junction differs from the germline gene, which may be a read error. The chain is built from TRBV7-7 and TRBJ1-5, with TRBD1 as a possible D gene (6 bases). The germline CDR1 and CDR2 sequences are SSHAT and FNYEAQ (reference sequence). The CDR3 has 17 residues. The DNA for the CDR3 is TGTGCTAGCAGATGTACAGGGAATCGTTTTAGCAATCAGCCCCAGCATTTT. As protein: CASRCTGNRFSNQPQHF.

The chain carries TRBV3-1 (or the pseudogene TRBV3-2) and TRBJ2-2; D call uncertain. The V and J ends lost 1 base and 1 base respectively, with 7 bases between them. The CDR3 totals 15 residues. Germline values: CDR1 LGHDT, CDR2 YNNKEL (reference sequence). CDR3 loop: CASSQARGNTGELFF. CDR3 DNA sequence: TGTGCCAGCAGCCAAGCCCGCGGGAACACCGGGGAGCTGTTTTTT.

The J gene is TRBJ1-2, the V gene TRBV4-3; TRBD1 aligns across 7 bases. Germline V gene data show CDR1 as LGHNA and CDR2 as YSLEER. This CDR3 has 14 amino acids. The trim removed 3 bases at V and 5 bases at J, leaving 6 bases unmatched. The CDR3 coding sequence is TGCGCCAGCAGCCATTTCACAGGGGAATATGGCTACACCTTC. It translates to CASSHFTGEYGYTF.

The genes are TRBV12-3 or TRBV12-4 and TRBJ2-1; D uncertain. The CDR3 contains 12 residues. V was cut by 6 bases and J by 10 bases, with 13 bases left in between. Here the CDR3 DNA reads TGTGCCAGCAGCCTTCTACGGTTGGAGCAGTTCTTC. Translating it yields CASSLLRLEQFF.

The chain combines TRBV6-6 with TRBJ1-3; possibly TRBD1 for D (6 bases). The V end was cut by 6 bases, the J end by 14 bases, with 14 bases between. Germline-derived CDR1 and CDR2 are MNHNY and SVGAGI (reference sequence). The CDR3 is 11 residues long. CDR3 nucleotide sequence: TGTGCCAGCAGGCAGACAGGACCCGTATATTTT. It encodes CASRQTGPVYF.

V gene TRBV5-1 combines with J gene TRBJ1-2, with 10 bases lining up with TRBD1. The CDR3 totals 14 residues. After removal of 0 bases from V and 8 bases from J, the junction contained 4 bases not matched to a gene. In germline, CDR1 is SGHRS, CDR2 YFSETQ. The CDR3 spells CASSLGDRGGGYTF. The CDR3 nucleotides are TGCGCCAGCAGCTTGGGGGACAGGGGTGGCGGCTACACCTTC.

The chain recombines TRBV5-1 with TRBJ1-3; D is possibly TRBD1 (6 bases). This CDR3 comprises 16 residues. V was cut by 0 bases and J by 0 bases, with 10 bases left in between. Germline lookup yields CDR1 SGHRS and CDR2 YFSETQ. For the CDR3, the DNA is TGCGCCAGCAGCTTGGGGGACACCTTCTCTGGAAACACCATATATTTT. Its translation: CASSLGDTFSGNTIYF.

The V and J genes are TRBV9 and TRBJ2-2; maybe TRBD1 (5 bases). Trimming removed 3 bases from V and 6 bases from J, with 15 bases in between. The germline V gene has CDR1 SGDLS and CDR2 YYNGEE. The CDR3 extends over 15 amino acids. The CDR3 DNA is TGTGCCAGCAGCGCACAGGCCCCTACCGCCGGGGAGCTGTTTTTT. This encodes CASSAQAPTAGELFF.

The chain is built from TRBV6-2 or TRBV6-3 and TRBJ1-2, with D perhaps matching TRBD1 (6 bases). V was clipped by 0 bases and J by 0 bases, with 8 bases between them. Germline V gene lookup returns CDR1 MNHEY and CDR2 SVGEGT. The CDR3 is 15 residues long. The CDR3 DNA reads TGTGCCAGCAGTTACTCCGACAGGCCTAACTATGGCTACACCTTC. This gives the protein CASSYSDRPNYGYTF.

The CDR3 region is CASSGWQGSAGEQYF. CDR3 DNA: TGTGCCAGTAGCGGCTGGCAGGGGAGTGCTGGCGAGCAGTACTTC. This rearrangement joins TRBV19 to TRBJ2-7; D possibly corresponds to TRBD1 (6 bases). Germline V gives CDR1 LNHDA, CDR2 SQIVND (reference sequence). The CDR3 sequence is 15 residues long. Trimming left V 6 bases short and J 6 bases short, with 21 bases between.

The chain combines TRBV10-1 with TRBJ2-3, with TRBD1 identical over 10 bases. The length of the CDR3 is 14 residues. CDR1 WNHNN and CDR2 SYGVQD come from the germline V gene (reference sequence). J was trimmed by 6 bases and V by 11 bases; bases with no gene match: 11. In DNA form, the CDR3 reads TGCGCCCCAACCCTTGGACAGGGGGGGGATACGCAGTATTTT. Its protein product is CAPTLGQGGDTQYF.

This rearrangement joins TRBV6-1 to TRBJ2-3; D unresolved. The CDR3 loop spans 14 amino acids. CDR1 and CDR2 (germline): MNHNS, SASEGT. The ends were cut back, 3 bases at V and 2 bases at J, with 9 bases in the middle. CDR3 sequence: CASSEVRYTDTQYF. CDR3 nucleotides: TGTGCCAGCAGTGAGGTTCGGTACACAGATACGCAGTATTTT.

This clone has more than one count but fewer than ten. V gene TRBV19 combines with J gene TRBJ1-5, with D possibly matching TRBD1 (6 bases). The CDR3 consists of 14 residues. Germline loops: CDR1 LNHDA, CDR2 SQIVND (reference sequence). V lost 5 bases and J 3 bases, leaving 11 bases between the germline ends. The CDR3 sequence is CASSVTGPNQPQHF. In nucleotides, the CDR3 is TGTGCCAGTAGTGTGACAGGCCCCAATCAGCCCCAGCATTTT.

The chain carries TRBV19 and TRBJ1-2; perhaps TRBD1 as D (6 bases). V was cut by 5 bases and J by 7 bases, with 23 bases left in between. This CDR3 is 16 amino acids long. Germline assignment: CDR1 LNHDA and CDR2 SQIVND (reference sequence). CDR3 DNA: TGTGCCAGTAGTTCTGGGACCGGGACAATCAAAATTGGCTACACCTTC. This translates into CASSSGTGTIKIGYTF.

CDR3 protein: CASSMGRADQPQHF. CDR3 DNA: TGTGCCAGTAGTATGGGCAGGGCCGATCAGCCCCAGCATTTT. The chain recombines TRBV19 with TRBJ1-5; tentatively, D is TRBD1 (5 bases). The CDR3 length is 14 residues. Trimming removed 3 bases at V and 5 bases at J, with 11 bases between. The germline V gene has CDR1 LNHDA and CDR2 SQIVND (reference sequence).

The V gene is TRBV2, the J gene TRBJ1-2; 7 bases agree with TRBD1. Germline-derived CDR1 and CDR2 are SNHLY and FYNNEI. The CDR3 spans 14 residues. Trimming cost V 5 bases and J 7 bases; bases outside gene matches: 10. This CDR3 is CASSTTGSISGYTF. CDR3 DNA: TGTGCCAGCAGTACGACAGGGAGTATCTCTGGCTACACCTTC.

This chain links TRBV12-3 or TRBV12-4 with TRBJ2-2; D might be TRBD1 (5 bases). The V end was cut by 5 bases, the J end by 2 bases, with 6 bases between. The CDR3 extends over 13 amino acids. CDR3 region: CASSDSNTGELFF. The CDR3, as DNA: TGTGCCAGCAGTGACAGCAACACCGGGGAGCTGTTTTTT.

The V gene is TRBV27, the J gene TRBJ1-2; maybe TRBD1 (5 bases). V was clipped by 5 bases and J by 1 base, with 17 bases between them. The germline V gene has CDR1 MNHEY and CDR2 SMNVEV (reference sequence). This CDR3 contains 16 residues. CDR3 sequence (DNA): TGTGCCAGCAGTCCGGAGGGACGACTCCTTAACTATGGCTACACCTTC. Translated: CASSPEGRLLNYGYTF.

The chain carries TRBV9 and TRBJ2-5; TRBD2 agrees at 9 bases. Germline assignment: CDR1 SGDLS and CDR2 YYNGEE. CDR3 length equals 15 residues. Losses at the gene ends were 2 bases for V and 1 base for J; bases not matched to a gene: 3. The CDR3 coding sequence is TGTGCCAGCAGCGTTCGCGGGGGGGGCCAAGAGACCCAGTACTTC. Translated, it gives CASSVRGGGQETQYF. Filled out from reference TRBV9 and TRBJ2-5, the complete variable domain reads DSGVTQTPKHLITATGQRVTLRCSPRSGDLSVYWYQQSLDQGLQFLIQYYNGEERAKGNILERFSAQQFPDLHSELNLSSLELGDSALYFCASSVRGGGQETQYFGPGTRLLVL.

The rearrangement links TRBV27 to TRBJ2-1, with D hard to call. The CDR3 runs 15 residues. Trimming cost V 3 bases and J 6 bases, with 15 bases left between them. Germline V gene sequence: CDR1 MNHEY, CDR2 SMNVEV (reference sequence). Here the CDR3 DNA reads TGTGCCAGCAGTTTTTACGGCGGCAAGATCAATGAGCAGTTCTTC. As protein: CASSFYGGKINEQFF.

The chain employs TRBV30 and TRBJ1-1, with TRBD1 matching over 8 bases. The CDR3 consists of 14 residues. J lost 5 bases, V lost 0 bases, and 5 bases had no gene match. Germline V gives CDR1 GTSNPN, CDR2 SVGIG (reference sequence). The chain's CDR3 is CAWSVRTGQTEAFF. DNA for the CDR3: TGTGCCTGGAGTGTCCGGACAGGGCAAACTGAAGCTTTCTTT.